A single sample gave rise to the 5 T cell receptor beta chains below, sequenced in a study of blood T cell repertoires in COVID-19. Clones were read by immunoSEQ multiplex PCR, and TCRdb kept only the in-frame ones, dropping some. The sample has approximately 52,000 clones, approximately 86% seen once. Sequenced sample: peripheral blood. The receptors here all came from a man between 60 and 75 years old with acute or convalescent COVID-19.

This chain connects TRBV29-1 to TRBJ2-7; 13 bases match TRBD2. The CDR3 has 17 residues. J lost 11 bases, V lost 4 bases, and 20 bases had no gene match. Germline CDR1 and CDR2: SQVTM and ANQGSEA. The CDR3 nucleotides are TGCAGCGTTGTACTAGCGGGAGGGCTCCTACGAGCGGCAAGGGAGTACTTC. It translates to CSVVLAGGLLRAAREYF.

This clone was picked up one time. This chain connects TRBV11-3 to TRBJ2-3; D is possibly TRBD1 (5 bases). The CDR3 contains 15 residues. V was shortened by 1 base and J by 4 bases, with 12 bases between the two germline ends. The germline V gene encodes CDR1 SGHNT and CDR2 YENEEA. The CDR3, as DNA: TGTGCCAGCAGCTTAGGTCTAGGGGTGGCAGATACGCAGTATTTT. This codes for CASSLGLGVADTQYF.

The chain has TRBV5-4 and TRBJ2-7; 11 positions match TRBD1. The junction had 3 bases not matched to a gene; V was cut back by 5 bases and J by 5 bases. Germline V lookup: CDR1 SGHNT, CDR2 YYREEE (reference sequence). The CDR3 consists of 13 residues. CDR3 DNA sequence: TGTGCCAGCAGGGACAGGGGGCTTAACGAGCAGTACTTC. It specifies CASRDRGLNEQYF.

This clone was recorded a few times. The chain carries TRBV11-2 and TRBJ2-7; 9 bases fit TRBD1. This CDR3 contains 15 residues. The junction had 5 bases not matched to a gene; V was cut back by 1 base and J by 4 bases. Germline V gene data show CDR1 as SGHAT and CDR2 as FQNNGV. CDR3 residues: CASSLGTGVNYEQYF. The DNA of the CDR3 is TGTGCCAGCAGCTTAGGGACAGGGGTCAATTACGAGCAGTACTTC.

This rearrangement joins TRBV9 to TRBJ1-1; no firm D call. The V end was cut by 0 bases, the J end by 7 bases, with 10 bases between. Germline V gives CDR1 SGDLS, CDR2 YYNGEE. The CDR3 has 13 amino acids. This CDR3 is CASSVAQRGEAFF. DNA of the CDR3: TGTGCCAGCAGCGTAGCTCAGCGGGGTGAAGCTTTCTTT.